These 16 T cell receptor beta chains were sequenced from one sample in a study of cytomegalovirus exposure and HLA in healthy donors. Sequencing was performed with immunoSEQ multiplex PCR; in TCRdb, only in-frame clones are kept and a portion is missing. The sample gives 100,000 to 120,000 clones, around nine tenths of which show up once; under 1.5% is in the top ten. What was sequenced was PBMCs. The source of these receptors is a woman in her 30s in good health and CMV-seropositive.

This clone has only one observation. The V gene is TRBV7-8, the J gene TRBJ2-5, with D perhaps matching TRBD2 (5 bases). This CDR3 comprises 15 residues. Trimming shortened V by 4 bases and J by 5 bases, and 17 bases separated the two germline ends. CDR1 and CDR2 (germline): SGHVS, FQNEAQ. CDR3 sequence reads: CASSSRTRGGETQYF. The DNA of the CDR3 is TGTGCCAGCAGCTCCAGGACTCGGGGTGGGGAGACCCAGTACTTC.

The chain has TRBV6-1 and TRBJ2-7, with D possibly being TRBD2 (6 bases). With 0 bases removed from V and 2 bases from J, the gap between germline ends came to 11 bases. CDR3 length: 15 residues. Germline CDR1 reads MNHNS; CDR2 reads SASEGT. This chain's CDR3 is CASSEAGGATYEQYF. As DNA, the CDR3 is TGTGCCAGCAGTGAAGCGGGCGGGGCTACCTACGAGCAGTACTTC.

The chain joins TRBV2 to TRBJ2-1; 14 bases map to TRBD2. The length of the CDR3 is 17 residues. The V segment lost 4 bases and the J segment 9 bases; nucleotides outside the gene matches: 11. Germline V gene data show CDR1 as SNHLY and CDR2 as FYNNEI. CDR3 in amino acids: CASSGNSGLAGAGEQFF. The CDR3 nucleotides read TGTGCCAGCAGTGGGAACTCGGGACTAGCGGGAGCGGGTGAGCAGTTCTTC.

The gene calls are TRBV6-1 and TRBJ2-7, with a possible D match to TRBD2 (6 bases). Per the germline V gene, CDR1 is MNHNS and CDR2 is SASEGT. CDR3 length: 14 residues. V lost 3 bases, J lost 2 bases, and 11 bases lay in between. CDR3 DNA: TGTGCCAGCAGTGAGGTCCGGGGGACCTACGAGCAGTACTTC. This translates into CASSEVRGTYEQYF.

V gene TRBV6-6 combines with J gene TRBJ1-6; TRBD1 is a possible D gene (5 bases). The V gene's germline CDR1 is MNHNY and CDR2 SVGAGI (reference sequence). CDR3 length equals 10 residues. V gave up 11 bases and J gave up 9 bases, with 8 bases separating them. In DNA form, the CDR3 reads TGTGCCGCGGGGACTTCACCCCTCCACTTT. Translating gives CAAGTSPLHF.

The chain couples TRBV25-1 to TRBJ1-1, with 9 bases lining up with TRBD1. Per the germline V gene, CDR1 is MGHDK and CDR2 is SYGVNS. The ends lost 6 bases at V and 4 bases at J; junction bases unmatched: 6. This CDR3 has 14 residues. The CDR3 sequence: CASRAPGQGTEAFF. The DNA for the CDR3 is TGTGCCAGCAGAGCGCCGGGACAGGGCACTGAAGCTTTCTTT. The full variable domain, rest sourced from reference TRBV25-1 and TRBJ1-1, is EADIYQTPRYLVIGTGKKITLECSQTMGHDKMYWYQQDPGMELHLIHYSYGVNSTEKGDLSSESTVSRIRTEHFPLTLESARPSHTSQYLCASRAPGQGTEAFFGQGTRLTVV.

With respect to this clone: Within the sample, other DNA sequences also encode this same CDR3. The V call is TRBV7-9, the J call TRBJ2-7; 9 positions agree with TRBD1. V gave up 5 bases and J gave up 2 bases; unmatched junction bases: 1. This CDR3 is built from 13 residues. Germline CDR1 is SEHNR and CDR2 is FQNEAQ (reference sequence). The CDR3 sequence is CASSRTGAYEQYF. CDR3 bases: TGTGCCAGCAGCCGGACAGGGGCCTACGAGCAGTACTTC. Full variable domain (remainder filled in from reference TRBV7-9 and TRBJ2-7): DTGVSQNPRHKITKRGQNVTFRCDPISEHNRLYWYRQTLGQGPEFLTYFQNEAQLEKSRLLSDRFSAERPKGSFSTLEIQRTEQGDSAMYLCASSRTGAYEQYFGPGTRLTVT.

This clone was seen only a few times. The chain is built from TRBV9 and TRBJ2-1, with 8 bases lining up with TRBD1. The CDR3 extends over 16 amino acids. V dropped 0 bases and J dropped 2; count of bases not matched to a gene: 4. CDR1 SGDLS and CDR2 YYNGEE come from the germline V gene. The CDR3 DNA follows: TGTGCCAGCAGCGTAGGACAGGGGATAACCTACAATGAGCAGTTCTTC. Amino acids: CASSVGQGITYNEQFF.

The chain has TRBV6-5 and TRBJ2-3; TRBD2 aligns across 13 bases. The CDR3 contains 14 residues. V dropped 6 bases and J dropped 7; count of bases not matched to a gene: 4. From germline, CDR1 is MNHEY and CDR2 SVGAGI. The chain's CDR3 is CASSELAGGYTQYF. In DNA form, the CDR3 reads TGTGCCAGCAGCGAACTAGCGGGAGGGTATACGCAGTATTTT.

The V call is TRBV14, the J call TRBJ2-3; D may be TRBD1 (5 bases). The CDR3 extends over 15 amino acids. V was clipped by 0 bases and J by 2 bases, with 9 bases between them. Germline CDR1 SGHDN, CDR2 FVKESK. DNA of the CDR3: TGTGCCAGCAGCCAAGATCAGGGTCCCACAGATACGCAGTATTTT. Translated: CASSQDQGPTDTQYF.

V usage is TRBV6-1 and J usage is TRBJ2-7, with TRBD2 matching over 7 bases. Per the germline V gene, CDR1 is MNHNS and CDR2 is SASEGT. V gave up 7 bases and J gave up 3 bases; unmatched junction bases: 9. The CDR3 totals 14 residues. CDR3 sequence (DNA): TGTGCCAGCACCCTGGGGGGGAGCAACTACGAGCAGTACTTC. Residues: CASTLGGSNYEQYF.

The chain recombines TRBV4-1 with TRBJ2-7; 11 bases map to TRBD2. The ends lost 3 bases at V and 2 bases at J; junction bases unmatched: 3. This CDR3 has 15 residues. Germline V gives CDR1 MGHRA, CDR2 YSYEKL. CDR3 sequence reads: CASSQGLAVPYEQYF. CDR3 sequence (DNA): TGCGCCAGCAGCCAGGGACTAGCGGTACCCTACGAGCAGTACTTC.

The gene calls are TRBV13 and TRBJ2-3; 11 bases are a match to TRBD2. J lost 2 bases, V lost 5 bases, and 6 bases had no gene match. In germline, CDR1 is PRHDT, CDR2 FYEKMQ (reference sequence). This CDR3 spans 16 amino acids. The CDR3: CASSLGTSGDTDTQYF. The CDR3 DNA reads TGTGCCAGCAGCCTTGGGACTAGCGGTGACACAGATACGCAGTATTTT.

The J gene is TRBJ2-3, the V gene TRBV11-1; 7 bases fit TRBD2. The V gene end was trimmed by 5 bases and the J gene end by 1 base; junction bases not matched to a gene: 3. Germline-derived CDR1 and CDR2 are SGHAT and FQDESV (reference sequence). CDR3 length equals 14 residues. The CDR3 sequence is CASSPLAGTDTQYF. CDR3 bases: TGTGCCAGCAGCCCCCTAGCGGGCACAGATACGCAGTATTTT.

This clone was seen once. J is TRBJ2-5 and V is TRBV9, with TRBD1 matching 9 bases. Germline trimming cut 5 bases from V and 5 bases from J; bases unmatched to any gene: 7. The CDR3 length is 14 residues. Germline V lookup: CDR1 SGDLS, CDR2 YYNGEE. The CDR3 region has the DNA TGTGCCAGCAGGGGGGGACAGGGTTCGGAGACCCAGTACTTC. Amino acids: CASRGGQGSETQYF.

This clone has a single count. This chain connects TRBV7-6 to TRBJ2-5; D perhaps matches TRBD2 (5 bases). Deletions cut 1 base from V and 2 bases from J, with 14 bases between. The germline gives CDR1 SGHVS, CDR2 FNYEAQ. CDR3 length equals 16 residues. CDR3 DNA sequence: TGTGCCAGCAGCTTAGAAGGCGGGCCTCGGCAAGAGACCCAGTACTTC. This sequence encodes CASSLEGGPRQETQYF.